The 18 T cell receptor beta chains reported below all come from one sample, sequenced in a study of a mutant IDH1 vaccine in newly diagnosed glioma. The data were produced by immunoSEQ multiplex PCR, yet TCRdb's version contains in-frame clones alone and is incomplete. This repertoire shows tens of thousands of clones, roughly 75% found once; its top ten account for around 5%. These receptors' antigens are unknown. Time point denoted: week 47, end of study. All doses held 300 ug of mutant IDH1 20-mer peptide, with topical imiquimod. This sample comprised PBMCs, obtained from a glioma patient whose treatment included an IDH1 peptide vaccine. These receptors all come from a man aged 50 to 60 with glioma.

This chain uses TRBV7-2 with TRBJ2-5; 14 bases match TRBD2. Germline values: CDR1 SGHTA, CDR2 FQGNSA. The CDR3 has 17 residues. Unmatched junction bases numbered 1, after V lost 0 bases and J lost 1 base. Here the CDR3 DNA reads TGTGCCAGCAGCTTAGCTGGGACTAGCGGGGGCCAAGAGACCCAGTACTTC. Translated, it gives CASSLAGTSGGQETQYF. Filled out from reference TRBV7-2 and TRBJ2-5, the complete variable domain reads GAGVSQSPSNKVTEKGKDVELRCDPISGHTALYWYRQSLGQGLEFLIYFQGNSAPDKSGLPSDRFSAERTGGSVSTLTIQRTQQEDSAVYLCASSLAGTSGGQETQYFGPGTRLLVL.

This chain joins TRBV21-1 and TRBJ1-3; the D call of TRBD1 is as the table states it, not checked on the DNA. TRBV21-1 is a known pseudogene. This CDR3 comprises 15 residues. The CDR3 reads CASSNLGGTGNTIYF. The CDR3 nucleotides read TGTGCCAGCAGCAACCTCGGAGGGACAGGGAACACCATATATTTT.

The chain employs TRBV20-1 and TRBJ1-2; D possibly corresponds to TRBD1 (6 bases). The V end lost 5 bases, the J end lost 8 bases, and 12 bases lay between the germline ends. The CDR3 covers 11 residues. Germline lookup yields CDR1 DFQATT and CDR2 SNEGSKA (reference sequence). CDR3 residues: CSAPQGGGYTF. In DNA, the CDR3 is TGCAGTGCTCCACAGGGAGGAGGCTACACCTTC.

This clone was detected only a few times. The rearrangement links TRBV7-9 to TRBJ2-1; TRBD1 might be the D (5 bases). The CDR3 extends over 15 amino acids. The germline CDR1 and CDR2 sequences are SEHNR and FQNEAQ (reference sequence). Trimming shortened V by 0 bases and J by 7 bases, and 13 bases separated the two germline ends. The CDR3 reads CASSLAGRQSNEQFF. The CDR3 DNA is TGTGCCAGCAGCTTAGCGGGGCGGCAGAGTAATGAGCAGTTCTTC.

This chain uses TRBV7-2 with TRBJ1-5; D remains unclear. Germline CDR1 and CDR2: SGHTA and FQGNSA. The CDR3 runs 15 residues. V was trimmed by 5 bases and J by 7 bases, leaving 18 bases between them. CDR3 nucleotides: TGTGCCAGCAGCCAAGAACACCGGGAGGAGCAGCCCCAGCATTTT. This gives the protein CASSQEHREEQPQHF.

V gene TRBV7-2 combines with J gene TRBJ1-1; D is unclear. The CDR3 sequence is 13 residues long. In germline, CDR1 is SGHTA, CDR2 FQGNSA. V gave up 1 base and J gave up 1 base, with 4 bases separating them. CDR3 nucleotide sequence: TGTGCCAGCAGCTTAGAGGGGAACACTGAAGCTTTCTTT. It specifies CASSLEGNTEAFF.

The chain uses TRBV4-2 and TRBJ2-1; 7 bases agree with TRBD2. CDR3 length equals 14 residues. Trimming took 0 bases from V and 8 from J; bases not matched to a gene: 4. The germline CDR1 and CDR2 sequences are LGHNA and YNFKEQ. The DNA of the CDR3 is TGTGCCAGCAGCCAAGATTCGGGGAGGGATGAGCAGTTCTTC. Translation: CASSQDSGRDEQFF.

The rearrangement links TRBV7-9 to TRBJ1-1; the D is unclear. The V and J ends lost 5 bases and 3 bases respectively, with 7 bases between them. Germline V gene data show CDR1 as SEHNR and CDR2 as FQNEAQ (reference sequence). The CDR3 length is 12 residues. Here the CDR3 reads CASSQMDTEAFF. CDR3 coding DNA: TGTGCCAGCAGCCAGATGGACACTGAAGCTTTCTTT.

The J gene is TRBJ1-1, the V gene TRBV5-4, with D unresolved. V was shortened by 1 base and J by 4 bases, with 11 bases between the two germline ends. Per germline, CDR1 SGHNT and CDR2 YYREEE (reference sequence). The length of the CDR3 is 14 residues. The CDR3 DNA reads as TGTGCCAGCAGCTTGAAAAGGGCCCCCACTGAAGCTTTCTTT. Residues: CASSLKRAPTEAFF.

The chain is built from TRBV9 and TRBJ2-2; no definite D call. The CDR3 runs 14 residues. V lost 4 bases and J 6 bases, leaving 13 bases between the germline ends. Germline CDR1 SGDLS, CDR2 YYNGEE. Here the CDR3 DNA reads TGTGCCAGCAGCCAGACCCAAGCGCCCGGGGAGCTGTTTTTT. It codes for CASSQTQAPGELFF.

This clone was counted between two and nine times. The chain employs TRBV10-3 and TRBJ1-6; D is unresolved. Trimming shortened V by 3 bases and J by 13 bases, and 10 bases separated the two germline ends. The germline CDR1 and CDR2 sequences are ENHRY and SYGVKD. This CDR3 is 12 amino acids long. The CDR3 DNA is TGTGCCATCAGTGAAAAGGAGGTCCCCCTCCACTTT. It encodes CAISEKEVPLHF.

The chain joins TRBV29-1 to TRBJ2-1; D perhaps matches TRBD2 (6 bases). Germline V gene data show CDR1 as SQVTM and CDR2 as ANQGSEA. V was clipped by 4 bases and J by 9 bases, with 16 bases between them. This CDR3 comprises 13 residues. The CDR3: CSVALWRGSEQFF. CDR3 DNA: TGCAGCGTTGCCCTCTGGCGGGGCAGTGAGCAGTTCTTC.

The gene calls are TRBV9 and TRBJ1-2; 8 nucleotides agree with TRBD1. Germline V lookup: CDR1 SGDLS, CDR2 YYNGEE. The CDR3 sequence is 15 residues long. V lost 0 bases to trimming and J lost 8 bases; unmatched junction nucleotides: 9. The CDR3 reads CASSVDGQGSRGYTF. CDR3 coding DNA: TGTGCCAGCAGCGTAGACGGACAGGGATCTCGAGGCTACACCTTC.

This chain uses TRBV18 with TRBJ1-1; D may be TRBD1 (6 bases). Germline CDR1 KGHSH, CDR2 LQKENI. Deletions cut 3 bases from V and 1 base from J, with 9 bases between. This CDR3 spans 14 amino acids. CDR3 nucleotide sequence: TGTGCCAGCTCACCCGGCAGGGGGAACACTGAAGCTTTCTTT. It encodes CASSPGRGNTEAFF.

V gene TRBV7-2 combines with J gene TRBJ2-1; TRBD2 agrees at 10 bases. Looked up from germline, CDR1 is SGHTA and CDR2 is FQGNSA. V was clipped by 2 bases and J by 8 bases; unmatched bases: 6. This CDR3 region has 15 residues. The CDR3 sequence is CASSLKSGGADEQFF. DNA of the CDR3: TGTGCCAGCAGCTTAAAAAGCGGGGGGGCCGATGAGCAGTTCTTC.

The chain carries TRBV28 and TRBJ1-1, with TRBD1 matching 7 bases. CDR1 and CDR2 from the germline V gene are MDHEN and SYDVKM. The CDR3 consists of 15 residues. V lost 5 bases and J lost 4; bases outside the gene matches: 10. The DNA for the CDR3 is TGTGCCAGCAGTCCGCAACAGGGGAGGGCCACTGAAGCTTTCTTT. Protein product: CASSPQQGRATEAFF.

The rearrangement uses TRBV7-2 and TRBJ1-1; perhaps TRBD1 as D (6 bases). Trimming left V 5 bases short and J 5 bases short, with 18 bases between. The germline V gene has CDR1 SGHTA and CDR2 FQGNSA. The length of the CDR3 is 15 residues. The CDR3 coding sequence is TGTGCCAGCAGCCCTCGCCGCAGGGGTCGAACTGAAGCTTTCTTT. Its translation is CASSPRRRGRTEAFF. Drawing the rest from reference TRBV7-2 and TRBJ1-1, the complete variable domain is GAGVSQSPSNKVTEKGKDVELRCDPISGHTALYWYRQSLGQGLEFLIYFQGNSAPDKSGLPSDRFSAERTGGSVSTLTIQRTQQEDSAVYLCASSPRRRGRTEAFFGQGTRLTVV.

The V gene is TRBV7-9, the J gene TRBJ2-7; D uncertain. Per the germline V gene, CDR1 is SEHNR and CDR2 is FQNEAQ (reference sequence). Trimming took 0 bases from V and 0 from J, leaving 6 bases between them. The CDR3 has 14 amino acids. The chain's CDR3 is CASSLAGSSYEQYF. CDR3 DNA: TGTGCCAGCAGCTTAGCCGGTTCCTCCTACGAGCAGTACTTC. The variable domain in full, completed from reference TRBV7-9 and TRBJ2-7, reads DTGVSQNPRHKITKRGQNVTFRCDPISEHNRLYWYRQTLGQGPEFLTYFQNEAQLEKSRLLSDRFSAERPKGSFSTLEIQRTEQGDSAMYLCASSLAGSSYEQYFGPGTRLTVT.